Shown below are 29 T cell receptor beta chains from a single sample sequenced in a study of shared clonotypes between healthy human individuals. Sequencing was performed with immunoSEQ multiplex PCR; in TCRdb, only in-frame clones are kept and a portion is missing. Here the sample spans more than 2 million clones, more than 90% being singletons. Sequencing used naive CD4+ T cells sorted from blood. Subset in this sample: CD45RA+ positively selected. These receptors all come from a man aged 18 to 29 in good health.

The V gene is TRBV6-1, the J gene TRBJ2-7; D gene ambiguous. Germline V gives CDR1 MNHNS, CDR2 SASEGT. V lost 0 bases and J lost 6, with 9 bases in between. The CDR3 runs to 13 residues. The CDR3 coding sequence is TGTGCCAGCAGTGAAGCCAGGTTGACCGAGCAGTACTTC. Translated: CASSEARLTEQYF.

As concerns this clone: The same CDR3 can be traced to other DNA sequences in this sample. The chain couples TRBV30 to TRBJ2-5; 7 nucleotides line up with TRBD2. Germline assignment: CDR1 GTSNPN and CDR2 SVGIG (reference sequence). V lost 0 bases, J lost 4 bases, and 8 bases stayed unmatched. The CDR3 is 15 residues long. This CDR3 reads CAWSVGAGAGETQYF. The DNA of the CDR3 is TGTGCCTGGAGTGTAGGGGCGGGAGCTGGAGAGACCCAGTACTTC. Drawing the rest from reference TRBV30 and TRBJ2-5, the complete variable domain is SQTIHQWPATLVQPVGSPLSLECTVEGTSNPNLYWYRQAAGRGLQLLFYSVGIGQISSEVPQNLSASRPQDRQFILSSKKLLLSDSGFYLCAWSVGAGAGETQYFGPGTRLLVL.

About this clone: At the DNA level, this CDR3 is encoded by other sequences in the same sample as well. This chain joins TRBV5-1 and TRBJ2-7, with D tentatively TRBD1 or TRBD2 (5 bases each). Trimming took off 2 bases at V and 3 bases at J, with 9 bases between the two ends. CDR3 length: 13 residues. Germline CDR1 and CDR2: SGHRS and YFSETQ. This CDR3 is CASSLEGNYEQYF. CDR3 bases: TGCGCCAGCAGCTTAGAGGGGAACTACGAGCAGTACTTC. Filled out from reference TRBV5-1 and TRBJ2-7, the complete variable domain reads KAGVTQTPRYLIKTRGQQVTLSCSPISGHRSVSWYQQTPGQGLQFLFEYFSETQRNKGNFPGRFSGRQFSNSRSEMNVSTLELGDSALYLCASSLEGNYEQYFGPGTRLTVT.

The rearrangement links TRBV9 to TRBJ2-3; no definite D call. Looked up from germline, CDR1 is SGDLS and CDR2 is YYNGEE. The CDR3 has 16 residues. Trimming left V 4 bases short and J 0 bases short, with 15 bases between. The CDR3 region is CASSPQAFPSTDTQYF. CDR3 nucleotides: TGTGCCAGCAGCCCGCAAGCATTTCCTAGCACAGATACGCAGTATTTT.

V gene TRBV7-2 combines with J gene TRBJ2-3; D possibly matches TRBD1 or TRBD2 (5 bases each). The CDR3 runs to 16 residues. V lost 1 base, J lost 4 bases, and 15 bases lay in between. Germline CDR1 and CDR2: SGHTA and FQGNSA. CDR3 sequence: CASSLDVGRPPDTQYF. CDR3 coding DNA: TGTGCCAGCAGCTTAGATGTGGGACGACCTCCAGATACGCAGTATTTT.

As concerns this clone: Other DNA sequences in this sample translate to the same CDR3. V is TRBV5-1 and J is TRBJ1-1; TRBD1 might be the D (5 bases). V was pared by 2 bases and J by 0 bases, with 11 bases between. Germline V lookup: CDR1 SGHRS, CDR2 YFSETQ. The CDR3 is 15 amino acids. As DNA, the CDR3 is TGCGCCAGCAGCTTAGCAGGGTACATGAACACTGAAGCTTTCTTT. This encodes CASSLAGYMNTEAFF.

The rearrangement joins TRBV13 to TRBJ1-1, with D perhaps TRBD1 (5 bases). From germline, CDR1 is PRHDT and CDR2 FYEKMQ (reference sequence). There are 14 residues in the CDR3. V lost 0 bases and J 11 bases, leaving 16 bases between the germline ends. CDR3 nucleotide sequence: TGTGCCAGCAGCTTAGGTTCAGGGAGCATTCGGGCTTTCTTT. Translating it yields CASSLGSGSIRAFF. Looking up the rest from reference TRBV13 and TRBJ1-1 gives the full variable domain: AAGVIQSPRHLIKEKRETATLKCYPIPRHDTVYWYQQGPGQDPQFLISFYEKMQSDKGSIPDRFSAQQFSDYHSELNMSSLELGDSALYFCASSLGSGSIRAFFGQGTRLTVV.

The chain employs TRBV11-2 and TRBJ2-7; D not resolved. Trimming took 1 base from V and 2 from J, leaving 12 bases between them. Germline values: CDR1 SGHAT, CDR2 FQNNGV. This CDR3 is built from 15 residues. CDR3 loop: CASSLVRQVAYEQYF. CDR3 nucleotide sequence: TGTGCCAGCAGCTTAGTCCGTCAGGTCGCCTACGAGCAGTACTTC.

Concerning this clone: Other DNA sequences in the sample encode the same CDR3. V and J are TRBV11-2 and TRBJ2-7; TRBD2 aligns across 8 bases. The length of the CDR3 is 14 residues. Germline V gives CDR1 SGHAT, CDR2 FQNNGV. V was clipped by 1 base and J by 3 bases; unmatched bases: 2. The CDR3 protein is CASSLGGGSYEQYF. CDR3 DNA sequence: TGTGCCAGCAGCTTAGGCGGGGGGAGCTACGAGCAGTACTTC. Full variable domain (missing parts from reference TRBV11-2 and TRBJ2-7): EAGVAQSPRYKIIEKRQSVAFWCNPISGHATLYWYQQILGQGPKLLIQFQNNGVVDDSQLPKDRFSAERLKGVDSTLKIQPAKLEDSAVYLCASSLGGGSYEQYFGPGTRLTVT.

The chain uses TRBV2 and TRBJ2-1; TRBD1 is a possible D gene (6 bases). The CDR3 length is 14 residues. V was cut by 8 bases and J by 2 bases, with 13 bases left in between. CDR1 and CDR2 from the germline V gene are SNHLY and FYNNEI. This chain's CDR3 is CASVKGVPYNEQFF. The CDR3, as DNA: TGTGCCAGCGTTAAGGGGGTCCCCTACAATGAGCAGTTCTTC.

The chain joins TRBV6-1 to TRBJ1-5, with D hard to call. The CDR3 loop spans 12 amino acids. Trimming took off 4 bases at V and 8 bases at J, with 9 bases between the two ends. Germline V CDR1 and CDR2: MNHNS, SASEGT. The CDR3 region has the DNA TGTGCCAGCAGTGGAGGGATGGAGCCCCAGCATTTT. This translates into CASSGGMEPQHF.

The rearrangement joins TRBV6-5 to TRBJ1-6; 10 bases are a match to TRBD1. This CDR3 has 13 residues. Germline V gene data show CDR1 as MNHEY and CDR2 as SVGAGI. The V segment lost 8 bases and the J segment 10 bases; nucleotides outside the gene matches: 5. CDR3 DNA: TGTGCCAGCGCCGGGACAGGGGTGTCACCCCTCCACTTT. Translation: CASAGTGVSPLHF.

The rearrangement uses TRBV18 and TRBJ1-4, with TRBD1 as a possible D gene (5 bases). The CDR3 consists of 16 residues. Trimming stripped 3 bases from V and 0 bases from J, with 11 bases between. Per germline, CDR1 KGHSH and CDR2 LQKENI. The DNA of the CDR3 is TGTGCCAGCTCACCGTGGGGGGGTGCAACTAATGAAAAACTGTTTTTT. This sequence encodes CASSPWGGATNEKLFF.

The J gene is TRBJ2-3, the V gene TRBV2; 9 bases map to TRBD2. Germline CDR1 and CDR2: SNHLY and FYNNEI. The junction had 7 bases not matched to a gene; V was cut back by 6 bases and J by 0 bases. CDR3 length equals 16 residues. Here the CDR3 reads CASSAAGGYSTDTQYF. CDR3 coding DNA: TGTGCCAGCAGCGCAGCGGGGGGCTATAGCACAGATACGCAGTATTTT.

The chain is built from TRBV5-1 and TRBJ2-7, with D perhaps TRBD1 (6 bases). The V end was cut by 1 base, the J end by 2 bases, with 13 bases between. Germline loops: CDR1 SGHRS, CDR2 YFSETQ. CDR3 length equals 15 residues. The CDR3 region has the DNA TGCGCCAGCAGCTTGACCCTGACAGGAACCTACGAGCAGTACTTC. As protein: CASSLTLTGTYEQYF.

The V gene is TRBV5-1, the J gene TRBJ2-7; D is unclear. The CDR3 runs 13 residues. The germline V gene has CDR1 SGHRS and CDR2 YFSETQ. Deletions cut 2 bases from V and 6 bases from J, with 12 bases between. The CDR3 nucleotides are TGCGCCAGCAGCTTAACACGTATGGGCGAGCAGTACTTC. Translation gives CASSLTRMGEQYF.

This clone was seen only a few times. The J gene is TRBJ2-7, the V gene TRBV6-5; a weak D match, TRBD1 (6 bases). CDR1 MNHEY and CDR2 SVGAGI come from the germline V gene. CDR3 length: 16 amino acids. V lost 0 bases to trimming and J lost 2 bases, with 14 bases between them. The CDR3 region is CASSYSISQGTYEQYF. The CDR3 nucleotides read TGTGCCAGCAGTTACTCGATTTCCCAGGGGACCTACGAGCAGTACTTC.

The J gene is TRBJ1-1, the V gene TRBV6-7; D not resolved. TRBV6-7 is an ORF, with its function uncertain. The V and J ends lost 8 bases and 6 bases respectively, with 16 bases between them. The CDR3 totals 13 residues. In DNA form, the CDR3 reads TGTGCCAGCTCACAGAACCACGACCCTGAAGCTTTCTTT. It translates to CASSQNHDPEAFF.

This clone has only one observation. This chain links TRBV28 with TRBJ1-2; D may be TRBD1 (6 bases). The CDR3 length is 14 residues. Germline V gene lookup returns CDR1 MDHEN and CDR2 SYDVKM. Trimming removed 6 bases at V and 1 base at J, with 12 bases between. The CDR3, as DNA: TGTGCCAGCAGCGCCGGGACACTTAACTATGGCTACACCTTC. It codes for CASSAGTLNYGYTF.

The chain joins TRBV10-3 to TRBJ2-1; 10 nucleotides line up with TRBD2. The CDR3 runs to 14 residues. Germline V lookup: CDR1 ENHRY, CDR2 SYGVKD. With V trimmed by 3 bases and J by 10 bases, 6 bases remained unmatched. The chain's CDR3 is CAISDSSGSREQFF. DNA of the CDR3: TGTGCCATCAGTGACTCTAGCGGGAGTAGAGAGCAGTTCTTC.

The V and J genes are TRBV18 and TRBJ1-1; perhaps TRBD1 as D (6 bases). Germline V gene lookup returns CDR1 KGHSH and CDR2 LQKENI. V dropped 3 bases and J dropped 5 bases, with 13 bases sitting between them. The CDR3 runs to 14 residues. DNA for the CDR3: TGTGCCAGCTCACCTCTCAGGGGTGAAACTGAAGCTTTCTTT. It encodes CASSPLRGETEAFF.

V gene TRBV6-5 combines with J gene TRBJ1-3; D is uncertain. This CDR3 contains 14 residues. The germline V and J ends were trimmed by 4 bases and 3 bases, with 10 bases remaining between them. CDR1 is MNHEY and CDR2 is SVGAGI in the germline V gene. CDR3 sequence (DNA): TGTGCCAGCAGTTCAAGGCTCCATGGAAACACCATATATTTT. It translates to CASSSRLHGNTIYF.

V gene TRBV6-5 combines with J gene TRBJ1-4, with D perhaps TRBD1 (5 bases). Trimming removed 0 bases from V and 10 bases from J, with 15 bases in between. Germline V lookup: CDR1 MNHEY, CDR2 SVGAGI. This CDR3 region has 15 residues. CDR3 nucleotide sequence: TGTGCCAGCAGTTACTCGGCCCAGAGGGGAGGAAAACTGTTTTTT. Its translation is CASSYSAQRGGKLFF.

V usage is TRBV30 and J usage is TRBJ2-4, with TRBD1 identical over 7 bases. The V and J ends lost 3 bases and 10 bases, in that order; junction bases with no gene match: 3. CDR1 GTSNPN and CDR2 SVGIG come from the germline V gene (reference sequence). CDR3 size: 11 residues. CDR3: CAWSDRVIQYF. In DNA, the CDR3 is TGTGCCTGGAGCGACAGGGTAATTCAGTACTTC.

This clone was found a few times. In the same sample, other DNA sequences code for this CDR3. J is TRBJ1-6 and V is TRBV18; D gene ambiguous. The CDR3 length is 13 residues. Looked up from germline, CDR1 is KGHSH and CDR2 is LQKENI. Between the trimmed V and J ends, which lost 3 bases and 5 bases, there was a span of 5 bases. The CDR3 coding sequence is TGTGCCAGCTCACCCCAAGATAATTCACCCCTCCACTTT. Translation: CASSPQDNSPLHF. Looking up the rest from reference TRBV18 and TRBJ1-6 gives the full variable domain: NAGVMQNPRHLVRRRGQEARLRCSPMKGHSHVYWYRQLPEEGLKFMVYLQKENIIDESGMPKERFSAEFPKEGPSILRIQQVVRGDSAAYFCASSPQDNSPLHFGNGTRLTVT.

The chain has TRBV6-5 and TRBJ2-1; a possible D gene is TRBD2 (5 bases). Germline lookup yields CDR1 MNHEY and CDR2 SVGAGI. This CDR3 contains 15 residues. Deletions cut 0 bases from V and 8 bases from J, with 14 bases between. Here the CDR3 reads CASSYSFARRDEQFF. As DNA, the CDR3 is TGTGCCAGCAGTTACTCGTTTGCACGGCGGGATGAGCAGTTCTTC.

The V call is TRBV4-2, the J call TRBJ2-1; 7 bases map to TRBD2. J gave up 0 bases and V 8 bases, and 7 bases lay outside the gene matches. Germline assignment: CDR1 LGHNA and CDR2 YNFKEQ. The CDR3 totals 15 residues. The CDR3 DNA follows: TGTGCCAGCCGACCTCGGGGGGACTCCTACAATGAGCAGTTCTTC. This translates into CASRPRGDSYNEQFF.

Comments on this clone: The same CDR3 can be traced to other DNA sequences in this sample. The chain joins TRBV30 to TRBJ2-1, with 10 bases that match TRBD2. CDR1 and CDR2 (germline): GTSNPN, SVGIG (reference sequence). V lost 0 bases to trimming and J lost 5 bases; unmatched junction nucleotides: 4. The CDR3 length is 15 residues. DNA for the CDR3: TGTGCCTGGAGTGTGGGGCTAGCGGGGGACAATGAGCAGTTCTTC. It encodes CAWSVGLAGDNEQFF.

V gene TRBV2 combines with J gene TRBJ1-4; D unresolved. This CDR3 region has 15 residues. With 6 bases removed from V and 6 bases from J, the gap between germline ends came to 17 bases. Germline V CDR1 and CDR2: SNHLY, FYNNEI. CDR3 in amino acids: CASSLPGKADEKLFF. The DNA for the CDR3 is TGTGCCAGCAGCCTTCCCGGCAAGGCGGATGAAAAACTGTTTTTT. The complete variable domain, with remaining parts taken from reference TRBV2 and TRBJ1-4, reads EPEVTQTPSHQVTQMGQEVILRCVPISNHLYFYWYRQILGQKVEFLVSFYNNEISEKSEIFDDQFSVERPDGSNFTLKIRSTKLEDSAMYFCASSLPGKADEKLFFGSGTQLSVL.